The 13 T cell receptor beta chains in this list originate from one sample, sequenced in a study of T cells in Graves' hyperthyroidism and ophthalmopathy (dated by TCRdb to the late 2010s). To prepare the library, multiplex PCR was applied. The run used an Illumina HiSeq 2000. Amplification of TCR beta CDR3 regions was carried out from RNA transcripts. A first-round RT-PCR of the TCR CDR3 used the HTBI primer set with the Qiagen OneStep RT-PCR kit. TCRdb redid the processing of the public reads, applying fastp at Q25 and MiXCR, and retained in-frame beta chains. Under each unique CDR3 protein, matching rows form one entry showing the most common genes and DNA. The sample table records hundreds of thousands of distinct CDR3 sequences; around 13% of these occur just once. 9.5% to 13% of the sample goes to the ten largest clones. The sequencing input was blood. These receptors came from a young woman with Graves' hyperthyroidism.

The chain has TRBV4-3 and TRBJ2-3; maybe TRBD2 (6 bases). The CDR3 is made up of 17 amino acids. The V end lost 0 bases, the J end lost 4 bases, and 17 bases lay between the germline ends. From germline, CDR1 is LGHNA and CDR2 YSLEER. The CDR3, as DNA: TGCGCCAGCAGCCAAGATCGGCGGGAAGCGCGTCCAGATACGCAGTATTTT. Protein sequence: CASSQDRREARPDTQYF.

A few counts support this clonotype. V is TRBV4-2 and J is TRBJ2-3; 11 bases line up with TRBD2. The V segment lost 2 bases and the J segment 3 bases; nucleotides outside the gene matches: 7. CDR3 length: 17 residues. In germline, CDR1 is LGHNA, CDR2 YNFKEQ. CDR3 nucleotides: TGTGCCAGCAGCCAACTTTTAGCGGGAGGGCAAACAGATACGCAGTATTTT. Its translation: CASSQLLAGGQTDTQYF.

This clonotype was seen at least ten times. J is TRBJ1-2 and V is TRBV11-2; the match to TRBD1 covers 10 bases. Germline CDR1 and CDR2: SGHAT and FQNNGV. The CDR3 sequence is 17 residues long. Losses at the gene ends were 4 bases for V and 5 bases for J; bases not matched to a gene: 13. The CDR3 DNA follows: TGTGCCAGCAGCTCATTGTGGCCGGGACAGGGGAAGTATGGCTACACCTTC. Translating it yields CASSSLWPGQGKYGYTF. The whole variable domain, remainder taken from reference TRBV11-2 and TRBJ1-2, is EAGVAQSPRYKIIEKRQSVAFWCNPISGHATLYWYQQILGQGPKLLIQFQNNGVVDDSQLPKDRFSAERLKGVDSTLKIQPAKLEDSAVYLCASSSLWPGQGKYGYTFGSGTRLTVV.

The chain recombines TRBV10-3 with TRBJ2-1; 12 bases line up with TRBD2. Germline trimming cut 2 bases from V and 1 base from J; bases unmatched to any gene: 3. The length of the CDR3 is 17 residues. Germline V gene data show CDR1 as ENHRY and CDR2 as SYGVKD. The CDR3 DNA sequence: TGTGCCATCAGTGAGGGACTAGCGGGACGATCCTACAATGAGCAGTTCTTC. This encodes CAISEGLAGRSYNEQFF.

This clonotype was detected only a few times. This rearrangement joins TRBV30 to TRBJ2-3; possibly TRBD1 or TRBD2 for D (6 bases each). CDR1 is GTSNPN and CDR2 is SVGIG in the germline V gene (reference sequence). V was pared by 5 bases and J by 2 bases, with 17 bases between. The CDR3 is made up of 15 amino acids. Here the CDR3 DNA reads TGTGCCTGGGGCACCTTAGGGGGGCCCACAGATACGCAGTATTTT. Translation gives CAWGTLGGPTDTQYF.

In its sample, this clonotype was seen a few times. This chain connects TRBV12-3 or TRBV12-4 to TRBJ2-3; D ambiguous. V lost 8 bases to trimming and J lost 3 bases, with 9 bases between them. The CDR3 is 12 amino acids. CDR3 loop: CASGPRTDTQYF. In nucleotides, the CDR3 is TGTGCCAGCGGCCCTAGGACAGATACGCAGTATTTT.

This clonotype showed up many times. The V call is TRBV12-3 or TRBV12-4, the J call TRBJ2-6; D is possibly TRBD2 (6 bases). This CDR3 has 15 amino acids. Deletions cut 3 bases from V and 2 bases from J, with 8 bases between. For the CDR3, the DNA is TGTGCCAGCAGTTTTGGAGGGGCTGGGGCCAACGTCCTGACTTTC. Translated, it gives CASSFGGAGANVLTF.

This clonotype was observed at least ten times. V and J are TRBV30 and TRBJ2-7, with a possible D match to TRBD2 (5 bases). Germline V gene sequence: CDR1 GTSNPN, CDR2 SVGIG (reference sequence). The CDR3 is 12 amino acids. The V end was cut by 0 bases, the J end by 7 bases, with 10 bases between. The DNA of the CDR3 is TGTGCCTGGAGTGTACTCTCGGGGGAGCAGTACTTC. Its protein product is CAWSVLSGEQYF.

This clonotype has a count of ten or more. CDR3 nucleotides: TGTGCCAGCACGCCTTTAGACTCCTACAATGAGCAGTTCTTC. Amino acid sequence: CASTPLDSYNEQFF. V usage is TRBV12-3 or TRBV12-4 and J usage is TRBJ2-1, with unresolved D. This CDR3 has 14 residues. V lost 7 bases, J lost 0 bases, and 10 bases lay in between.

This clonotype appeared a few times. The rearrangement uses TRBV4-1 and TRBJ2-5; 7 nucleotides align to TRBD2. CDR1 and CDR2 from the germline V gene are MGHRA and YSYEKL. The CDR3 extends over 18 amino acids. Unmatched junction bases numbered 16, after V lost 1 base and J lost 5 bases. The CDR3 loop is CASSQAKMASRGGETQYF. For the CDR3, the DNA is TGCGCCAGCAGCCAAGCGAAAATGGCATCTCGGGGAGGGGAGACCCAGTACTTC.

V is TRBV20-1 and J is TRBJ2-1; perhaps TRBD2 as D (6 bases). The germline gives CDR1 DFQATT, CDR2 SNEGSKA (reference sequence). The CDR3 loop spans 16 amino acids. With 3 bases removed from V and 4 bases from J, the gap between germline ends came to 19 bases. In nucleotides, the CDR3 is TGCAGTGCTAGTCCCCCCCTAGCGCTACAGTACAATGAGCAGTTCTTC. It translates to CSASPPLALQYNEQFF.

This clonotype turned up a few times. The chain carries TRBV9 and TRBJ2-7, with a tentative D call TRBD2 (6 bases). Trimming cost V 4 bases and J 0 bases, with 14 bases left between them. Germline assignment: CDR1 SGDLS and CDR2 YYNGEE. This CDR3 is 15 amino acids long. As DNA, the CDR3 is TGTGCCAGCAGCACTTCCCCTAGCGCCTCCTACGAGCAGTACTTC. Its protein is CASSTSPSASYEQYF.

This clonotype was observed many times. This chain joins TRBV12-3 or TRBV12-4 and TRBJ2-5; 10 nucleotides match TRBD2. The CDR3 has 15 residues. With 3 bases clipped from V and 0 bases from J, the junction kept 1 base outside the gene matches. Here the CDR3 DNA reads TGTGCCAGCAGTTTCCTAGCGGGGGACCAAGAGACCCAGTACTTC. It yields the protein CASSFLAGDQETQYF.